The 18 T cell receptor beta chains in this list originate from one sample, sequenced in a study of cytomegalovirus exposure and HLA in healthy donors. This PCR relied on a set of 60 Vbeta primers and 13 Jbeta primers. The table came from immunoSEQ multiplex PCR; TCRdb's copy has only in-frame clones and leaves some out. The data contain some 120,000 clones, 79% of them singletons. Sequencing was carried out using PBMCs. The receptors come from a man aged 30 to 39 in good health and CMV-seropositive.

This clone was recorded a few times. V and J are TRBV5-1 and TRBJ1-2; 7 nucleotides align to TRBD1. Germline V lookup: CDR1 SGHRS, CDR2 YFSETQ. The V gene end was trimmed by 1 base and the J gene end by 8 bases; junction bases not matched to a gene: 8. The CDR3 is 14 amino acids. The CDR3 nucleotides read TGCGCCAGCAGCTTGACCGCCGGGACAGCCGGCTACACCTTC. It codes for CASSLTAGTAGYTF.

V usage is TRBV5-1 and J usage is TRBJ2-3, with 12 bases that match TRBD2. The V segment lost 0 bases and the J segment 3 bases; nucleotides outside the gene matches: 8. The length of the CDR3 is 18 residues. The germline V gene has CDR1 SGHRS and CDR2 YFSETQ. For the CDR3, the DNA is TGCGCCAGCAGCTTGGGGTCTAGCGGGGGGGCCTGGACAGATACGCAGTATTTT. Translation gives CASSLGSSGGAWTDTQYF.

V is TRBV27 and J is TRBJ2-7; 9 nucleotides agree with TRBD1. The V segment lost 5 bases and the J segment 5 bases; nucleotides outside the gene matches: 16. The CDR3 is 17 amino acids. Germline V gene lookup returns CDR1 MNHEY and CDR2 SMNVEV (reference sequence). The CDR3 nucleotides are TGTGCCAGCAGTCCATCCGCCGGAGACAGGGGGTTCCACGAGCAGTACTTC. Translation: CASSPSAGDRGFHEQYF.

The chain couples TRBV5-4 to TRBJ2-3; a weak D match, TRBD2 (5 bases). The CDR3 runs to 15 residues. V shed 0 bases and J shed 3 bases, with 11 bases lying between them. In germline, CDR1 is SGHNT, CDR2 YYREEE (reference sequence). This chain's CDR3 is CASSLASLGTDTQYF. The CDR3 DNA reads TGTGCCAGCAGCTTGGCTAGCCTAGGGACAGATACGCAGTATTTT.

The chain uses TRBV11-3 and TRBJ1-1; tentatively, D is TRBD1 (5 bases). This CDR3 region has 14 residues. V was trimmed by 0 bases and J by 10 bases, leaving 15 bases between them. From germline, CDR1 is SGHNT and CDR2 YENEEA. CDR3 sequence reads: CASSLDGRDGRAFF. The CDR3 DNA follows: TGTGCCAGCAGCTTAGATGGGCGGGACGGGAGAGCTTTCTTT.

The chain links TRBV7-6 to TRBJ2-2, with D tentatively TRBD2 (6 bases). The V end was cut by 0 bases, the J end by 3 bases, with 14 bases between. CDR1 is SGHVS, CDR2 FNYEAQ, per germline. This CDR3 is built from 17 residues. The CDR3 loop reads CASSLASPRGDTGELFF. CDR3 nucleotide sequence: TGTGCCAGCAGCTTAGCATCCCCGCGGGGAGACACCGGGGAGCTGTTTTTT.

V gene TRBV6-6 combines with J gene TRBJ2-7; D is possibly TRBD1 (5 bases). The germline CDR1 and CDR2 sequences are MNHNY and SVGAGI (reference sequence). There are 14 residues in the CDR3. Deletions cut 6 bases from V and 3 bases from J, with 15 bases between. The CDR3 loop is CASRQGTGYYEQYF. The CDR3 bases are TGTGCCAGCAGGCAAGGTACAGGTTACTACGAGCAGTACTTC.

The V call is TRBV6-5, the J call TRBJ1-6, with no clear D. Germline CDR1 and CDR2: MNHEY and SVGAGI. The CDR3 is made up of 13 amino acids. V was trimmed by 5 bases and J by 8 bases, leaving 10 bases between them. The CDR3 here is CASSAEGDSPLHF. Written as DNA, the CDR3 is TGTGCCAGCAGTGCCGAGGGTGATTCACCCCTCCACTTT.

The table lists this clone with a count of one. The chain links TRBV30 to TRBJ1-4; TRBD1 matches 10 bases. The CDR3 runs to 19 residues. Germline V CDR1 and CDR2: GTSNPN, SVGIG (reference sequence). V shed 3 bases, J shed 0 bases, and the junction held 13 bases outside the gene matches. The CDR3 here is CAWRLSDRGRFATNEKLFF. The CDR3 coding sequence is TGTGCCTGGAGACTCTCCGACAGGGGGCGATTTGCAACTAATGAAAAACTGTTTTTT.

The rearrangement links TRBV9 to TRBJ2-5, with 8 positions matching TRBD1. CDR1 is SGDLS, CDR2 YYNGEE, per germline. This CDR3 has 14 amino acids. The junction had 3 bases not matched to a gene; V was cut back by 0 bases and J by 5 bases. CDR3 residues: CASSVGQGIETQYF. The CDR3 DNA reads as TGTGCCAGCAGCGTAGGACAGGGGATCGAGACCCAGTACTTC.

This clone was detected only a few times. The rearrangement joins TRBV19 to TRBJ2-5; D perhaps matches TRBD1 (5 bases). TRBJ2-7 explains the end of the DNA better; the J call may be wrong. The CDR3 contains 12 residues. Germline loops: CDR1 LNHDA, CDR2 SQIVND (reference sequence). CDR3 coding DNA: TGTGCCAGTTATAGAAGACAGTCCGAGCAGTACTTC. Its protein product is CASYRRQSEQYF.

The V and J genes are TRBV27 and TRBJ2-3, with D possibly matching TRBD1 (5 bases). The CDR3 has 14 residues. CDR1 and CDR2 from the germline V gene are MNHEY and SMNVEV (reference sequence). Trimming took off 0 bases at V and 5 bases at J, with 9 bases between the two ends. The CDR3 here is CASSLSAGRDTQYF. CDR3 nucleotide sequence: TGTGCCAGCAGTTTATCGGCAGGGCGAGATACGCAGTATTTT.

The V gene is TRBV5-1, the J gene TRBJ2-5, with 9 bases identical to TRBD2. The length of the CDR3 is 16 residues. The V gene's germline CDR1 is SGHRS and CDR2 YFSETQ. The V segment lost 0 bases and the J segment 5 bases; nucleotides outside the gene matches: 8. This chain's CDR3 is CASSLELAGEGETQYF. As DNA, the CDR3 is TGCGCCAGCAGCTTGGAATTAGCGGGGGAGGGGGAGACCCAGTACTTC.

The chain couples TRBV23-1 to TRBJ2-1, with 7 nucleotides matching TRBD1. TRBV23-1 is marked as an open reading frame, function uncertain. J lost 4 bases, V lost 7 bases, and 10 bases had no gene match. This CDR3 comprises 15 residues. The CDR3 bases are TGCGCCAGCACATTAGGGGGCGCGGAGTACAATGAGCAGTTCTTC. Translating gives CASTLGGAEYNEQFF.

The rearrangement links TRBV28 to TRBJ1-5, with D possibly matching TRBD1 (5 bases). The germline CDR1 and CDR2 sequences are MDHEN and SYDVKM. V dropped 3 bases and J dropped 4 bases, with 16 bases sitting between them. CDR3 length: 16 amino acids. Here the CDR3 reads CASSFGLGQLNQPQHF. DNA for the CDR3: TGTGCCAGCAGTTTCGGTTTGGGGCAGCTTAATCAGCCCCAGCATTTT. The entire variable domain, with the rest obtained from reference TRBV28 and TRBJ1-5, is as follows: DVKVTQSSRYLVKRTGEKVFLECVQDMDHENMFWYRQDPGLGLRLIYFSYDVKMKEKGDIPEGYSVSREKKERFSLILESASTNQTSMYLCASSFGLGQLNQPQHFGDGTRLSIL.

CDR3: CASSVAPGTSGNYEQYF. CDR3 nucleotides: TGTGCCAGCAGCGTAGCTCCCGGGACTAGCGGGAACTACGAGCAGTACTTC. The rearrangement uses TRBV9 and TRBJ2-7; 13 nucleotides agree with TRBD2. The germline V gene has CDR1 SGDLS and CDR2 YYNGEE. The CDR3 is 17 residues long. Losses at the gene ends were 0 bases for V and 3 bases for J; bases not matched to a gene: 6.

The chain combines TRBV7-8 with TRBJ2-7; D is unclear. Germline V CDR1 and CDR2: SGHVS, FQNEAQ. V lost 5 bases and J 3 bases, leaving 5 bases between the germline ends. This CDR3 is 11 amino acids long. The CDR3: CASSPIYEQYF. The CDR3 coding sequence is TGTGCCAGCAGCCCCATCTACGAGCAGTACTTC.

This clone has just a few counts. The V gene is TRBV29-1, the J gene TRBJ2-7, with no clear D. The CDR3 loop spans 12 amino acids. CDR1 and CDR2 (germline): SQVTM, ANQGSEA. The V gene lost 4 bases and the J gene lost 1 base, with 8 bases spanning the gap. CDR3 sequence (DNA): TGCAGCGTTGGTTTCAGGTCCTACGAGCAGTACTTC. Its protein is CSVGFRSYEQYF.